The 9 T cell receptor beta chains given below trace back to one sample, sequenced in a study of T cell changes during pregnancy in multiple sclerosis. Profiled with immunoSEQ multiplex PCR; TCRdb holds only in-frame clones, not every one. Here the sample spans tens of thousands of clones, about 93% being singletons. The specimen comprised CD8+ T cells from peripheral blood mononuclear cells, sampled in the third trimester of pregnancy. These receptors were collected from a female donor with multiple sclerosis, enrolled in a pregnancy study.

The rearrangement links TRBV9 to TRBJ2-1; TRBD2 is a possible D gene (6 bases). The CDR3 has 16 amino acids. From germline, CDR1 is SGDLS and CDR2 YYNGEE. V lost 3 bases and J 4 bases, leaving 17 bases between the germline ends. CDR3 in amino acids: CASSGEVRSVYNEQFF. Written as DNA, the CDR3 is TGTGCCAGCAGCGGGGAGGTGAGGTCGGTGTACAATGAGCAGTTCTTC.

The gene calls are TRBV2 and TRBJ2-1; D may be TRBD1 (6 bases). Deletions cut 11 bases from V and 7 bases from J, with 15 bases between. CDR1 and CDR2 (germline): SNHLY, FYNNEI. This CDR3 has 12 residues. The CDR3 region is CASQHQGNEQFF. The CDR3 coding sequence is TGTGCCTCCCAACATCAGGGGAATGAGCAGTTCTTC.

The chain recombines TRBV7-3 with TRBJ2-2, with 8 bases lining up with TRBD2. Trimming cost V 6 bases and J 0 bases; bases outside gene matches: 12. CDR3 length: 18 residues. Germline V gene data show CDR1 as SGHTA and CDR2 as FQGTGA. The CDR3, as DNA: TGTGCCAGCAGTCCCCGCGGTGGGGGACTAGCGAACACCGGGGAGCTGTTTTTT. Protein: CASSPRGGGLANTGELFF. Full variable domain (rest looked up from reference TRBV7-3 and TRBJ2-2): GAGVSQTPSNKVTEKGKYVELRCDPISGHTALYWYRQSLGQGPEFLIYFQGTGAADDSGLPNDRFFAVRPEGSVSTLKIQRTERGDSAVYLCASSPRGGGLANTGELFFGEGSRLTVL.

The rearrangement links TRBV14 to TRBJ2-5, with 8 nucleotides matching TRBD2. Germline V gene lookup returns CDR1 SGHDN and CDR2 FVKESK. There are 16 residues in the CDR3. V lost 1 base, J lost 5 bases, and 9 bases stayed unmatched. Written as DNA, the CDR3 is TGTGCCAGCAGCCAAGTTAACGGGAGGGCCTTGGAGACCCAGTACTTC. Protein: CASSQVNGRALETQYF.

The chain links TRBV13 to TRBJ1-1; the D gene is possibly TRBD1 (5 bases). Germline CDR1 and CDR2: PRHDT and FYEKMQ (reference sequence). CDR3 length equals 15 residues. V lost 5 bases, J lost 0 bases, and 13 bases lay in between. The CDR3 sequence is CASSPRGGVNTEAFF. CDR3 nucleotide sequence: TGTGCCAGCAGCCCGCGGGGAGGGGTGAACACTGAAGCTTTCTTT.

The CDR3 DNA reads as TGTGCCAGCAGTTACTCTCAAGGTTCACCCCCTCGGACAGGGGGCCTTAGCAATCAGCCCCAGCATTTT. This gives the protein CASSYSQGSPPRTGGLSNQPQHF. The chain joins TRBV28 to TRBJ1-5; 11 bases align to TRBD1. V gave up 4 bases and J gave up 0 bases; unmatched junction bases: 23. CDR3 size: 23 residues. Germline loops: CDR1 MDHEN, CDR2 SYDVKM.

The chain joins TRBV5-1 to TRBJ2-7; D may be TRBD1 (6 bases). The germline CDR1 and CDR2 sequences are SGHRS and YFSETQ. V lost 4 bases and J 6 bases, leaving 20 bases between the germline ends. CDR3 length: 15 residues. Written as DNA, the CDR3 is TGCGCCAGCAGCACGATGGGAGACAGGATTAGCGAGCAGTACTTC. Protein sequence: CASSTMGDRISEQYF.

The CDR3 protein is CSAEQGATEAFF. The CDR3 nucleotides read TGCAGCGCCGAACAGGGGGCGACTGAAGCTTTCTTT. The chain uses TRBV29-1 and TRBJ1-1, with 9 bases that match TRBD1. CDR3 size: 12 residues. Germline CDR1 reads SQVTM; CDR2 reads ANQGSEA. J lost 5 bases, V lost 7 bases, and 5 bases had no gene match.

This clone occurred a few times. The chain couples TRBV9 to TRBJ1-1; D not resolved. Trimming stripped 3 bases from V and 0 bases from J, with 6 bases between. Germline V gene lookup returns CDR1 SGDLS and CDR2 YYNGEE. The CDR3 loop spans 13 amino acids. The CDR3 DNA follows: TGTGCCAGCAGCGAAGAGATGAACACTGAAGCTTTCTTT. This gives the protein CASSEEMNTEAFF.